This TCR beta chain was retrieved from a study of T cell responses to AZD1222 COVID-19 vaccine. Findings of the study overall: CD4 TCRs associated with vaccination spanned spike, dominating at 160-218 and 743-854. Baseline serostatus was positive in only six AZD1222 recipients. White British donors predominated, females outnumbered males, and clonal diversity was possibly underestimated.

This CDR3 has 14 amino acids. J gave up 2 bases and V 6 bases, and 3 bases lay outside the gene matches. Germline values: CDR1 PRHDT, CDR2 FYEKMQ (reference sequence). Here immunoSEQ multiplex PCR was the method, and the copy in TCRdb shows in-frame clones only, minus some. The sample records around 120,000 clones, about 93% being singletons. In the case of this clone: The antigen remains undetermined.

Sequencing used peripheral blood, obtained 28 days after the second AZD1222 dose. The receptor comes from an adult who received the AZD1222 COVID-19 vaccine. The V and J genes are TRBV13 and TRBJ1-2; 10 bases fit TRBD1. CDR3 in amino acids: CASRMGQGNYGYTF. CDR3 nucleotide sequence: TGTGCCAGCAGGATGGGACAGGGGAACTATGGCTACACCTTC.